The 6 T cell receptor beta chains listed next were all sequenced from one sample in a study of cytomegalovirus exposure and HLA in healthy donors (dated by TCRdb to 2017 to 2019). Libraries were built with the immunoSEQ multiplex PCR assay. For the multiplex PCR, a mixture combining 60 forward primers for TCR Vbeta segments and 13 reverse primers for TCR Jbeta segments was used. The table was pulled from immuneACCESS by TCRdb, which kept in-frame rearrangements only. Such tables lose some clones; where checked, under half of the loss comes from unresolved V genes, and the rest has no known cause. This sample lists 95,000 or so clones; approximately 80% were detected once. Jointly, the top ten make up less than 5% of the sample. Material: PBMCs. Receptor source: a woman between 65 and 79 years old in good health and CMV-seropositive.

The DNA of the CDR3 is TGTGCCACCAGCAAAAACAGGGGTTTCGGCTACACCTTC. Translation: CATSKNRGFGYTF. The chain has TRBV15 and TRBJ1-2; TRBD1 matches 7 bases. Germline lookup yields CDR1 LNHNV and CDR2 YYDKDF (reference sequence). The V and J ends lost 4 bases and 8 bases, in that order; junction bases with no gene match: 7. The CDR3 covers 13 residues.

The genes are TRBV4-3 and TRBJ2-5; 7 bases align to TRBD2. Germline CDR1 and CDR2: LGHNA and YSLEER. The CDR3 loop spans 14 amino acids. The V and J ends lost 4 bases and 4 bases, in that order; junction bases with no gene match: 6. CDR3 nucleotides: TGCGCCAGCAGCCTGGGGGGGGGAAGAGAGACCCAGTACTTC. Its translation: CASSLGGGRETQYF.

The rearrangement uses TRBV25-1 and TRBJ2-5; the match to TRBD2 covers 13 bases. The closer fit of TRBJ2-7 to the DNA end suggests the J call may be wrong. CDR1 is MGHDK and CDR2 is SYGVNS in the germline V gene. This CDR3 region has 16 residues. The CDR3 loop is CASSKTTSGRTYEQYF. The CDR3 nucleotides read TGTGCCAGCAGCAAGACGACTAGCGGGAGGACTTACGAGCAGTACTTC.

The chain uses TRBV10-1 and TRBJ2-7; D gene ambiguous. V shed 3 bases and J shed 3 bases, with 3 bases lying between them. The CDR3 runs to 11 residues. CDR1 WNHNN and CDR2 SYGVQD come from the germline V gene (reference sequence). As DNA, the CDR3 is TGCGCCAGCAGTGACGGCTACGAGCAGTACTTC. It is translated as CASSDGYEQYF.

This clone has a single count. V is TRBV27 and J is TRBJ2-3, with 7 bases matching TRBD2. There are 11 residues in the CDR3. The J segment lost 9 bases and the V segment lost 7 bases, leaving 4 bases of the junction unmatched. From germline, CDR1 is MNHEY and CDR2 SMNVEV (reference sequence). CDR3 region: CASTGGLTQYF. The CDR3 region has the DNA TGTGCCAGCACGGGGGGTTTGACGCAGTATTTT.

The DNA of the CDR3 is TGTGCCAGCAGCGTCCGGACTAGCGGACGTCCCTACGAGCAGTACTTC. As protein: CASSVRTSGRPYEQYF. V usage is TRBV5-6 and J usage is TRBJ2-7, with 10 bases that match TRBD2. The ends lost 4 bases at V and 2 bases at J; junction bases unmatched: 9. The CDR3 length is 16 residues. The V gene's germline CDR1 is SGHDT and CDR2 YYEEEE.